The text below deals with one TCR beta chain. This entry comes from a study of blood T cell repertoires in COVID-19. Study-level background: There were acute and convalescent COVID-19 samples, and they came from the United States, Italy and Spain. Sources were T cells, B-cell-depleted T cells, or PBMCs; the material itself was cDNA or gDNA.

Method: immunoSEQ multiplex PCR; TCRdb's copy keeps in-frame clones and lacks some. The table lists roughly 150,000 clones, around 82% of them singletons. Germline V gene sequence: CDR1 SGHTS, CDR2 YDEGEE. The CDR3 is 19 amino acids. Trimming removed 4 bases from V and 4 bases from J; junction bases left unmatched: 16. This study enrolled people aged roughly 18 to 90 from approximately 24 US geographic areas. Donors in Cohort 3 counted as recovered after two negative PCRs, clearance, or symptom resolution. The rearrangement joins TRBV5-8 to TRBJ2-1; 11 bases line up with TRBD2. The sequence derives from a woman aged 45-65 years who had recovered from COVID-19. What was sequenced was PBMCs or T cells enriched from blood (not recorded which). The CDR3 DNA follows: TGTGCCAGCAGCCCGATAGGTGGTGTGACTAGCGGGGCGTACAATGAGCAGTTCTTC. As protein: CASSPIGGVTSGAYNEQFF.